Following are 3 T cell receptor beta chains from one sample sequenced in a study of T cell repertoires in ileal Crohn's disease. The protocol was immunoSEQ multiplex PCR, while the TCRdb copy is restricted to in-frame clones and leaves out a portion. The sample holds roughly 13,000 clones; about three quarters are singletons and the top ten take around 4.6%. Sequenced sample: ileal tissue. All receptors come from an adult with Crohn's disease.

The genes are TRBV4-3 and TRBJ2-7, with unresolved D. The CDR3 is made up of 13 amino acids. Germline CDR1 is LGHNA and CDR2 is YSLEER. Deletions cut 1 base from V and 2 bases from J, with 6 bases between. Written as DNA, the CDR3 is TGCGCCAGCAGCCAAGTAATTACCTACGAGCAGTACTTC. Encoded protein: CASSQVITYEQYF.

J is TRBJ2-1 and V is TRBV29-1, with 8 bases lining up with TRBD1. Germline V gene data show CDR1 as SQVTM and CDR2 as ANQGSEA. This CDR3 spans 16 amino acids. Trimming took 2 bases from V and 6 from J; bases not matched to a gene: 12. CDR3 protein: CSVETRQGLRSNEQFF. For the CDR3, the DNA is TGCAGCGTTGAAACCAGACAGGGGTTAAGGTCCAATGAGCAGTTCTTC.

The chain combines TRBV2 with TRBJ2-7, with D hard to call. The CDR3 spans 13 residues. Trimming took off 2 bases at V and 11 bases at J, with 16 bases between the two ends. The germline gives CDR1 SNHLY, CDR2 FYNNEI. The CDR3 nucleotides are TGTGCCAGCAGTGAATTTGGAGCCGGGTTTGAGTACTTC. This codes for CASSEFGAGFEYF.